This T cell receptor (beta chain) is drawn from a study of T cells in Graves' hyperthyroidism and ophthalmopathy. Study background: Before any treatment, at initial diagnosis, peripheral blood was collected.

Overall study findings and caveats: Ophthalmopathy was told apart from stable hyperthyroidism by a 13 V-J model.

The CDR3 length is 16 residues. CDR1 is SGDLS and CDR2 is YYNGEE in the germline V gene. Trimming stripped 3 bases from V and 0 bases from J, with 14 bases between. The CDR3 regions of TCR beta were amplified from RNA transcripts. The HTBI primer set served for first-round RT-PCR of the TCR CDR3. Via MiXCR, TCRdb re-called the multiplex PCR reads, giving one row per CDR3 protein. Found here are approximately 430,000 distinct CDR3 sequences, around 16% of them singletons; the top ten hold roughly 7.7%. Calling Graves' hyperthyroidism stable meant ophthalmopathy did not progress within 18 months. With a duration under 2 months, the hyperthyroidism was newly diagnosed in patients aged 18 to 65. This clonotype came up a few times. No antigen is known for it.

V usage is TRBV9 and J usage is TRBJ2-3, with D perhaps TRBD2 (6 bases). The sequence came from a woman under 30 with Graves' hyperthyroidism. Input material: blood. The CDR3 DNA sequence: TGTGCCAGCAGCGCGATACCGGGACTCAGCACAGATACGCAGTATTTT. It yields the protein CASSAIPGLSTDTQYF.